What follows describes a single T cell receptor (beta chain). The data were taken from a study of blood T cell repertoires in COVID-19. At the level of the study: Sites across the United States, Italy and Spain contributed samples from acute and convalescent COVID-19. PBMCs, B-cell-depleted T cells, or T cells were the source of the cDNA or gDNA that made up the material.

Repertoires were generated with immunoSEQ multiplex PCR, while TCRdb's copy carries only in-frame clones and drops some. The repertoire holds roughly 190,000 clones, with around 82% as singletons. Allocation to cohorts depended on clinical history reported by the participants. V dropped 6 bases and J dropped 1; count of bases not matched to a gene: 7. There are 15 residues in the CDR3. Per the germline V gene, CDR1 is SGHRS and CDR2 is YFSETQ. The source is a woman aged 45-65 years with acute COVID-19. V and J are TRBV5-1 and TRBJ1-1; the match to TRBD1 covers 9 bases. The source material was PBMCs or T cells enriched from blood (not recorded which). The CDR3 region is CASNRQGEANTEAFF. CDR3 sequence (DNA): TGCGCCAGCAACCGACAGGGGGAAGCGAACACTGAAGCTTTCTTT. Full variable domain (outside the CDR3, taken from reference TRBV5-1 and TRBJ1-1): KAGVTQTPRYLIKTRGQQVTLSCSPISGHRSVSWYQQTPGQGLQFLFEYFSETQRNKGNFPGRFSGRQFSNSRSEMNVSTLELGDSALYLCASNRQGEANTEAFFGQGTRLTVV.